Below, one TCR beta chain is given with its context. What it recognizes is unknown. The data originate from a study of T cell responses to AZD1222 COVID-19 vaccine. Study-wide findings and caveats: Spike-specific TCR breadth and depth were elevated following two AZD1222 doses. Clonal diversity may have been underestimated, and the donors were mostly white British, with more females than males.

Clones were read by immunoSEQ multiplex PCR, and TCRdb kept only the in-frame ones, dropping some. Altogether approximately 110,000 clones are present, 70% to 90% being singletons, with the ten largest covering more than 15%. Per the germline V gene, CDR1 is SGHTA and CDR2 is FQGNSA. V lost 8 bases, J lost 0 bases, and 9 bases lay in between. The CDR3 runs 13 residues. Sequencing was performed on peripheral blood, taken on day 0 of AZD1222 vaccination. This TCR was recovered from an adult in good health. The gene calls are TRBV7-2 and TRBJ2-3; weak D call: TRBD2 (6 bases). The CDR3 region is CASGGVSTDTQYF. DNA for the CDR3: TGTGCCAGCGGCGGGGTAAGCACAGATACGCAGTATTTT.